This T cell receptor (beta chain) is drawn from a study of T-cell reconstitution after alpha-beta-depleted transplantation in children. Trimming left V 5 bases short and J 4 bases short, with 20 bases between. CDR3 length: 17 residues. As it was prepared, the TCRbeta library received unique molecular identifiers. MiXCR, run by TCRdb on the PCR reads, gives a single entry per CDR3 protein. The sample has 700,000 to 850,000 distinct CDR3 sequences; around 15% are singletons. This clonotype was seen a few times. What it recognizes is unknown. Study-wide findings and caveats: Reportedly, roughly two months post-transplant, alpha-beta T cells arose from several hundred expanded graft clones. Fresh T-cell production supplied most of the T-cell counts and diversity seen one year after transplant.

This specimen was PBMCs, mostly from graft donor cells, taken 360 days after TCRalphabeta/CD19-depleted stem cell transplant. The gene calls are TRBV12-3 or TRBV12-4 and TRBJ2-2; D is possibly TRBD1 (5 bases). This sequence was found in a male patient under 18 who had a stem cell transplant for acute lymphoblastic leukemia, so the T cells may come from the graft donor. CDR3 bases: TGTGCCAGCAGTCCCTACGACAGCCCCAGGGCCACCGGGGAGCTGTTTTTT. Protein sequence: CASSPYDSPRATGELFF.